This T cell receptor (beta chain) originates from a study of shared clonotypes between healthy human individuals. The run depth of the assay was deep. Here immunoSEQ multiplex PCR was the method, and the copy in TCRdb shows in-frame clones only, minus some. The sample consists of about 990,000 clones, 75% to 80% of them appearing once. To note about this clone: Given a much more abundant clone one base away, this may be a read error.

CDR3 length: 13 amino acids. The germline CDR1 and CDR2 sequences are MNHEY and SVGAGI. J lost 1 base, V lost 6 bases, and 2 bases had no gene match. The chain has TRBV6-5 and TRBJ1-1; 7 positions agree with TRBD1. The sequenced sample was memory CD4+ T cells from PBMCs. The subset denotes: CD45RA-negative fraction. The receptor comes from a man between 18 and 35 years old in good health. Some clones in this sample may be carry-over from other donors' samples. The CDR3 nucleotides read TGTGCCAGCAGCGGACAGGCGAACACTGAAGCTTTCTTT. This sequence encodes CASSGQANTEAFF.